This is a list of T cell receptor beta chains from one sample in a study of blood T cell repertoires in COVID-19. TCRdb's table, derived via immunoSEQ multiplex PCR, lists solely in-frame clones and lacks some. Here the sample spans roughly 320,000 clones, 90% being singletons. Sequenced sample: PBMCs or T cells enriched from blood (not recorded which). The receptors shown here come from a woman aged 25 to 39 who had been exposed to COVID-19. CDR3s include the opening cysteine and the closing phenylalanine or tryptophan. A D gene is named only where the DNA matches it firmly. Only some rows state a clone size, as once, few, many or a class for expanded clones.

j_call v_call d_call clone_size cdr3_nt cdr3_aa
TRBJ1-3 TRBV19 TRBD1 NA TGTGCCAGTAACCACAGGGGGCGAAACACCATATATTTT CASNHRGRNTIYF
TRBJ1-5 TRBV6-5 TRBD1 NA TGTGCCACCTGGGACAGGGGTGGCAATCAGCCCCAGCATTTT CATWDRGGNQPQHF
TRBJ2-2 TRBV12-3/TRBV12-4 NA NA TGTGCCAGCAGTTTATGGGGCAGGGACTTGCTTTTT CASSLWGRDLLF
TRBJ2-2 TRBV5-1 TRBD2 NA TGCGCCAGCAGCTTGGGCGGGGGGAGCACCGGGGAGCTGTTTTTT CASSLGGGSTGELFF
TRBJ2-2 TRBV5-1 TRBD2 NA TGCGCCAGCAGCTTCCCAAGCGGGGCGAACACCGGGGAGCTGTTTTTT CASSFPSGANTGELFF
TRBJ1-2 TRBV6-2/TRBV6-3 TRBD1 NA TGTGCCAGCAGTTACTCGACCCTTCAGGGGGCGAACTATGGCTACACCTTC CASSYSTLQGANYGYTF
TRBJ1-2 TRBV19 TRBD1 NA TGTGCCAGTACCCTGGACAGGGACTACTATGGCTACACCTTC CASTLDRDYYGYTF
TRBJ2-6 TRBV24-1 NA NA TGTGCCACCAGTGGTGTGGGGGCGCGAGGGGCCAACGTCCTGACTTTC CATSGVGARGANVLTF
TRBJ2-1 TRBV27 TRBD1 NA TGTGCCAGCAGGGGACAGGGTTCCAATGAGCAGTTCTTC CASRGQGSNEQFF
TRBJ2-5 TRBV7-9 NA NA TGTGCCAGCAGCTTAGGCCGGGTGGTGCGAGAGACCCAGTACTTC CASSLGRVVRETQYF
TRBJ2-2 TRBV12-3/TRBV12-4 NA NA TGTGCCAGCAGTTTTATACACGGGGAGCTGTTTTTT CASSFIHGELFF
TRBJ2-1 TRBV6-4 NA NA TGTGCCAGCAGTGACTCCCCGACCTTCGGACTATCCGAGCAGTTCTTC CASSDSPTFGLSEQFF
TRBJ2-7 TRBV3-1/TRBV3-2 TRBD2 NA TGTGCCACGACGGGGGGTTGGAACGAGCAGTACTTC CATTGGWNEQYF
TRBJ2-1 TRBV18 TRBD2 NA TGTGCCAGCTCACCGACTAGCGGGGGGATTTACAATGAGCAGTTCTTC CASSPTSGGIYNEQFF
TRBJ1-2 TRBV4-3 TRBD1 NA TGCGCCAGCAGACGGAGACAGGGAGCCTATGGCTACACCTTC CASRRRQGAYGYTF
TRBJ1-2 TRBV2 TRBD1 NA TGTGCCAGGGGACAGGGAATCTATGGCTACACCTTC CARGQGIYGYTF
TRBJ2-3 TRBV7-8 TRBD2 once TGTGCCAGCAGCTCGAAACTAGCGGGGGCTATAGATACGCAGTATTTT CASSSKLAGAIDTQYF
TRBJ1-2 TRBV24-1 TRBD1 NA TGTGCCACCAAGGGGGACAGCAGTCCTTATGGCTACACCTTC CATKGDSSPYGYTF
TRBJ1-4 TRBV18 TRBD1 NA TGTGCCAGCTCACCACCTCCGGGACAGGGGCAGAGGGAAAAACTGTTTTTT CASSPPPGQGQREKLFF
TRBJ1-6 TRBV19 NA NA TGTGCCAGTAGCTCCCGGGGTTCACCCCTCCACTTT CASSSRGSPLHF
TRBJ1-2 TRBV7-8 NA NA TGTGCCAGCAGCCACGAAGTGGGGGCTTCCACCTTC CASSHEVGASTF
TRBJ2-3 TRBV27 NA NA TGTGCCAGCAGTGCGGGCTGGGGGGACGCCTATCCAGATACGCAGTATTTT CASSAGWGDAYPDTQYF
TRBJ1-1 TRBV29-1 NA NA TGCAGCGTGGCCCGGGTTCTTACCACTGAAGCTTTCTTT CSVARVLTTEAFF
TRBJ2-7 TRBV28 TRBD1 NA TGTGCCAGCACTCCGAGGACAGGGGGCCCCGAGCAGTACTTC CASTPRTGGPEQYF
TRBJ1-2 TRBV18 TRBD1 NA TGTGCCAGCTCACCACTTCCCTGGGACAGGAACTATGGCTACACCTTC CASSPLPWDRNYGYTF
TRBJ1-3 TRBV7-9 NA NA TGTGCCAGCAGCTTAGGGCGGGCCTCTGGAAACACCATATATTTT CASSLGRASGNTIYF
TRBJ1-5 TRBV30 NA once TGTGCCCTTGGTGCAGGGGGCAATCAGCCCCAGCATTTT CALGAGGNQPQHF
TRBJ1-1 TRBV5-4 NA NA TGTGCCAGCAGCTTTTTGTCGGTTGGCAGGGGTGGGGGAGCTTTCTTT CASSFLSVGRGGGAFF
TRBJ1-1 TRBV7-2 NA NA TGTGCCAGCAGCTCATTACAGGGCGCTGAAGCTTTCTTT CASSSLQGAEAFF
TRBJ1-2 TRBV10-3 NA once TGTGCCAGCCAAGGGGTAGAGGCGTATGGCTACACCTTC CASQGVEAYGYTF
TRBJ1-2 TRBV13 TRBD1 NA TGTGCCAGCAGCGAACAGGGGGTCGGGGCCTATGGCTACACCTTC CASSEQGVGAYGYTF
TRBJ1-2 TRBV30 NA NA TGTGCCTGGAGTCCCCTAGCGAGCTATGGCTACACCTTC CAWSPLASYGYTF
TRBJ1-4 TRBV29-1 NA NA TGCAGCGCCAGCGAAATAGTAAATGAAAAACTGTTTTTT CSASEIVNEKLFF
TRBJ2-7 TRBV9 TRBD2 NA TGTGCCAGCAGCGTAGGACCCAGCGGGGGGTACGAGCAGTACTTC CASSVGPSGGYEQYF
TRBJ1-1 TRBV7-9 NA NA TGTGCCAGCACCCCCCACGGGGGGAACACTGAAGCTTTCTTT CASTPHGGNTEAFF
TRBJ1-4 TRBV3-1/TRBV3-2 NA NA TGTGCCAGCAGCCAAGCGAGCGGGTGGGGCGTGCGCGAAAAACTGTTTTTT CASSQASGWGVREKLFF
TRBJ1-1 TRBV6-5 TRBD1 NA TGTGCCAACACACGATTGGGGACAGGGGTTACTGAAGCTTTCTTT CANTRLGTGVTEAFF
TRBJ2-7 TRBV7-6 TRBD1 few TGTGCCAGCAGCTTGGGACAGGGATTTATAGTATACGAGCAGTACTTC CASSLGQGFIVYEQYF